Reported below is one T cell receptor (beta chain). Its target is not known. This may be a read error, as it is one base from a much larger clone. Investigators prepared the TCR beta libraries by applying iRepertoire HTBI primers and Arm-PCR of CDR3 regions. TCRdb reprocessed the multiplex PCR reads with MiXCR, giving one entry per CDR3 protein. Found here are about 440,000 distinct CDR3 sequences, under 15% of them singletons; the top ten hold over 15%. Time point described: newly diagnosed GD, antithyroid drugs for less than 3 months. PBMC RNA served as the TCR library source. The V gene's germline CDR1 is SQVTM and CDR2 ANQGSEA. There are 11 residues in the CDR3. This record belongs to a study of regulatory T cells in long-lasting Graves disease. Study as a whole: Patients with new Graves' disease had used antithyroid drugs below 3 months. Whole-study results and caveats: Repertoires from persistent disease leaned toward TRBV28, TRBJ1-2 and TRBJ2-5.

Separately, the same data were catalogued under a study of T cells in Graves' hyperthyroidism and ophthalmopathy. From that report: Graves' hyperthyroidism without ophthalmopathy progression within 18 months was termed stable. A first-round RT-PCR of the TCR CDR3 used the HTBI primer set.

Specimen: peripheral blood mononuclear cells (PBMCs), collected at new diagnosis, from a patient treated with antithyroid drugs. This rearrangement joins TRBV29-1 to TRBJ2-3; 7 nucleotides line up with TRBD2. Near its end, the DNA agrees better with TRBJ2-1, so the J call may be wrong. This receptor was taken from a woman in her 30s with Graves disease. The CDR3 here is CSSPGLNEQFF. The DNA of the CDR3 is TGCAGCTCGCCGGGACTAAATGAGCAGTTCTTC.